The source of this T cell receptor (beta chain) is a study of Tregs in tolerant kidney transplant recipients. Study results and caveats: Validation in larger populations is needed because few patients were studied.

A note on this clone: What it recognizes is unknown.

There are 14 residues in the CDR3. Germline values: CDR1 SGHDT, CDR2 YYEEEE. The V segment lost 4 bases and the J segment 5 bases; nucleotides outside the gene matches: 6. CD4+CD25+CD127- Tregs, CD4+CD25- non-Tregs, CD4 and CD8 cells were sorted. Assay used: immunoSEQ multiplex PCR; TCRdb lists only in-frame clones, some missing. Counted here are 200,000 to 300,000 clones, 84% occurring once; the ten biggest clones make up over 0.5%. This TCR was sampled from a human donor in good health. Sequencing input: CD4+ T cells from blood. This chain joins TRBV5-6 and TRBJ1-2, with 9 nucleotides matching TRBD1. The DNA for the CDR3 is TGTGCCAGCAGCCCGGGACAGGGACTATATGGCTACACCTTC. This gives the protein CASSPGQGLYGYTF.